Listed below are T cell receptor beta chains from one sample, sequenced in a study of T cell responses to AZD1222 COVID-19 vaccine. Clones were read by immunoSEQ multiplex PCR, and TCRdb kept only the in-frame ones, dropping some. The sample lists roughly 150,000 clones, 85% to 95% seen once, with more than 1.1% in the top ten. Sequenced material: peripheral blood, taken on day 0 of AZD1222 vaccination. The receptors come from an adult in good health. CDR3s include the opening cysteine and the closing phenylalanine or tryptophan. The D gene is left open where the match is weak. Size is stated for part of the rows, as once, few or many counts, or as a class when the clone is expanded.

NA,TRBJ2-2,TRBD1,TRBV7-3,CASSPDRDRSHTGELFF,TGTGCCAGCAGCCCAGACCGGGACAGAAGCCACACCGGGGAGCTGTTTTTT
NA,TRBJ1-6,NA,TRBV30,CAWRETGMRNSPLHF,TGTGCCTGGAGAGAAACGGGGATGCGAAATTCACCCCTCCACTTT
once,TRBJ2-5,NA,TRBV7-9,CASSSGTAQETQYF,TGTGCCAGCAGCTCTGGGACCGCTCAAGAGACCCAGTACTTC
few,TRBJ1-3,NA,TRBV7-8,CASTRGSGNTIYF,TGTGCCAGCACGCGAGGCTCTGGAAACACCATATATTTT
NA,TRBJ1-1,NA,TRBV9,CASSVAGSGGTEAFF,TGTGCCAGCAGCGTGGCAGGGAGTGGGGGCACTGAAGCTTTCTTT
NA,TRBJ2-1,TRBD2,TRBV7-8,CASSLMGGLAGVNEQFF,TGTGCCAGCAGCTTAATGGGCGGACTAGCGGGAGTCAATGAGCAGTTCTTC
few,TRBJ2-7,NA,TRBV5-1,CASSFSPSDDYEQYF,TGCGCCAGCAGCTTTTCCCCGTCGGACGACTACGAGCAGTACTTC
NA,TRBJ2-3,TRBD2,TRBV5-1,CASSFGGGATDTQYF,TGCGCCAGCAGCTTCGGCGGGGGGGCCACAGATACGCAGTATTTT
NA,TRBJ1-1,NA,TRBV11-2,CASSPGTGNTEAFF,TGTGCCAGCAGCCCCGGGACCGGGAACACTGAAGCTTTCTTT
NA,TRBJ1-4,NA,TRBV3-1/TRBV3-2,CASSQEVAENEKLFF,TGTGCCAGCAGCCAAGAAGTGGCGGAAAATGAAAAACTGTTTTTT
once,TRBJ2-5,NA,TRBV7-9,CASSPSMGVRETQYF,TGTGCCAGCAGCCCAAGCATGGGGGTAAGGGAGACCCAGTACTTC
NA,TRBJ2-2,NA,TRBV9,CASSVGQRANTGELFF,TGTGCCAGCAGCGTAGGCCAGCGGGCGAACACCGGGGAGCTGTTTTTT
NA,TRBJ2-2,NA,TRBV6-5,CASSYTSSLGLFF,TGTGCCAGCAGTTACACGTCCTCATTGGGGCTGTTTTTT
NA,TRBJ1-5,NA,TRBV15,CATSRVSGGDQPQHF,TGTGCCACCAGCAGAGTGTCTGGGGGCGATCAGCCCCAGCATTTT
once,TRBJ2-7,NA,TRBV30,CAWRRPGPLYEQYF,TGTGCCTGGAGGCGTCCGGGACCACTTTACGAGCAGTACTTC
once,TRBJ1-2,NA,TRBV19,CASRRGANYGYTF,TGTGCCAGTAGGCGGGGGGCGAACTATGGCTACACCTTC
NA,TRBJ1-1,NA,TRBV6-1,CASRFPTEAFF,TGTGCCAGCAGATTTCCCACTGAAGCTTTCTTT
NA,TRBJ2-3,NA,TRBV27,CASTRGTFQDTQYF,TGTGCCAGCACCAGAGGGACTTTTCAAGATACGCAGTATTTT
NA,TRBJ1-4,TRBD1,TRBV7-9,CASSPGTADEKLFF,TGTGCCAGCAGCCCCGGGACAGCGGACGAAAAACTGTTTTTT
NA,TRBJ1-3,NA,TRBV30,CAWRAHSGNTIYF,TGTGCCTGGAGGGCCCACTCTGGAAACACCATATATTTT
NA,TRBJ1-6,NA,TRBV4-1,CASSQDGYSNSPLHF,TGCGCCAGCAGCCAAGATGGATACAGCAATTCACCCCTCCACTTT
NA,TRBJ1-3,TRBD1,TRBV7-9,CASTLTGGFAGNTIYF,TGTGCCAGCACCCTGACAGGGGGTTTCGCGGGAAACACCATATATTTT
NA,TRBJ2-3,TRBD2,TRBV5-5,CASSSRTSGVDTQYF,TGTGCCAGCAGCTCGAGGACTAGCGGGGTAGATACGCAGTATTTT
NA,TRBJ2-3,TRBD2,TRBV14,CASSQRLAGGGITDTQYF,TGTGCCAGCAGCCAACGACTAGCGGGAGGCGGAATCACAGATACGCAGTATTTT
NA,TRBJ1-4,NA,TRBV6-5,CASSPGGSGEKLFF,TGTGCCAGCAGCCCGGGGGGCTCTGGTGAAAAACTGTTTTTT
NA,TRBJ1-1,NA,TRBV14,CASSPRPVGDTEAFF,TGTGCCAGCAGCCCGAGACCGGTCGGGGACACTGAAGCTTTCTTT
NA,TRBJ2-2,NA,TRBV27,CASSSPGAELFF,TGTGCCAGCAGTTCCCCTGGTGCGGAGCTGTTTTTT
NA,TRBJ1-2,NA,TRBV27,CASSLYGPGNYGYTF,TGTGCCAGCAGTTTATACGGGCCAGGGAACTATGGCTACACCTTC
NA,TRBJ2-1,TRBD2,TRBV2,CASSELGLALNEQFF,TGTGCCAGCAGTGAATTGGGACTAGCATTGAATGAGCAGTTCTTC